The subject of this entry is one TCR beta chain. In the authors' methods: How many nucleated cells were present was estimated from reference gene primer amplification. Clones were sequenced by immunoSEQ multiplex PCR, and TCRdb holds only the in-frame ones, with some missing. D and trimming were read from the DNA, whereas the V and J calls and clone size are those reported in that table. The sample consists of fewer than 20,000 clones, around 82% of them appearing once. This specimen belongs to a study of blood T cell repertoires in COVID-19. Study-wide background: In each case, the material was cDNA or gDNA derived from T cells, B-cell-depleted T cells, or PBMCs.

Germline V lookup: CDR1 SGHRS, CDR2 YFSETQ. V lost 4 bases and J lost 8; bases outside the gene matches: 12. The CDR3 contains 16 residues. The chain is built from TRBV5-1 and TRBJ1-4, with 9 bases fitting TRBD1. Sequencing was carried out using peripheral blood. The sequence derives from a middle-aged man with active or convalescent COVID-19. The CDR3 sequence: CASSPQGQGSNEKLFF. DNA of the CDR3: TGCGCCAGCAGCCCACAAGGACAGGGGAGTAACGAAAAACTGTTTTTT.